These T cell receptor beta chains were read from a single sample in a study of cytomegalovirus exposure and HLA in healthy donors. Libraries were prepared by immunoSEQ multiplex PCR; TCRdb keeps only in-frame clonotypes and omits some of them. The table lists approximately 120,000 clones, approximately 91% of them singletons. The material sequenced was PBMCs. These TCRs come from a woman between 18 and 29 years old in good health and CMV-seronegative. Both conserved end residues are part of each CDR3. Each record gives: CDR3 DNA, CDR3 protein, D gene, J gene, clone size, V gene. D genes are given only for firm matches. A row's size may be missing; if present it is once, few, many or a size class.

CDR3nt: TGTGCCAGTAGTTCCGGGACAGGGGGCGCGTATGGCTACACCTTC; CDR3aa: CASSSGTGGAYGYTF; d_gene: TRBD1; j_gene: TRBJ1-2; abundance: NA; v_gene: TRBV19
CDR3nt: TGTGCCAGCAGTGAACTAGCGGGTAGCACAGATACGCAGTATTTT; CDR3aa: CASSELAGSTDTQYF; d_gene: TRBD2; j_gene: TRBJ2-3; abundance: few; v_gene: TRBV6-1
CDR3nt: TGTGCCAGCTCACAAACGGGACTGAACGAGCAGTACTTC; CDR3aa: CASSQTGLNEQYF; d_gene: NA; j_gene: TRBJ2-7; abundance: NA; v_gene: TRBV18
CDR3nt: TGTGCTAGTGGTTTGGCATATGGCTACACCTTC; CDR3aa: CASGLAYGYTF; d_gene: NA; j_gene: TRBJ1-2; abundance: NA; v_gene: TRBV12-5
CDR3nt: TGTGCCACCAGCAGAAATTTACAGGGTGACACTGAAGCTTTCTTT; CDR3aa: CATSRNLQGDTEAFF; d_gene: NA; j_gene: TRBJ1-1; abundance: NA; v_gene: TRBV15
CDR3nt: TGTGCCAGCAGTGAATCCGGATCGAGGCAAGAGACCCAGTACTTC; CDR3aa: CASSESGSRQETQYF; d_gene: NA; j_gene: TRBJ2-5; abundance: NA; v_gene: TRBV25-1
CDR3nt: TGTGCTAGTGGGGACAGCCTGAACACTGAAGCTTTCTTT; CDR3aa: CASGDSLNTEAFF; d_gene: NA; j_gene: TRBJ1-1; abundance: NA; v_gene: TRBV12-5
CDR3nt: TGTGCCAGCAGTTATCAAGGTAGCGGGGACAATGAGCAGTTCTTC; CDR3aa: CASSYQGSGDNEQFF; d_gene: TRBD2; j_gene: TRBJ2-1; abundance: NA; v_gene: TRBV27
CDR3nt: TGTGCCAGCAGCGTCGGGACACCTAGTAATGAGCAGTTCTTC; CDR3aa: CASSVGTPSNEQFF; d_gene: NA; j_gene: TRBJ2-1; abundance: NA; v_gene: TRBV9
CDR3nt: TGTGCCAGCAGCATTAGCGGGAGGAGCACAGATACGCAGTATTTT; CDR3aa: CASSISGRSTDTQYF; d_gene: TRBD2; j_gene: TRBJ2-3; abundance: NA; v_gene: TRBV7-3
CDR3nt: TGCGCCAGCAGCGCGGCCCTGGGACAGAAAAACGAGCAGTACTTC; CDR3aa: CASSAALGQKNEQYF; d_gene: TRBD1; j_gene: TRBJ2-7; abundance: NA; v_gene: TRBV5-1
CDR3nt: TGCGCCAGCAGCTTGGGACAGGGTATAGGTGGCTACACCTTC; CDR3aa: CASSLGQGIGGYTF; d_gene: TRBD1; j_gene: TRBJ1-2; abundance: NA; v_gene: TRBV5-1
CDR3nt: TGTGCCATCGGGACAGGGTCAGGGGAGCTGTTTTTT; CDR3aa: CAIGTGSGELFF; d_gene: TRBD1; j_gene: TRBJ2-2; abundance: once; v_gene: TRBV10-3
CDR3nt: TGTGCCAGCACTCTTTTAGCGGGAGCCGACAATGAGCAGTTCTTC; CDR3aa: CASTLLAGADNEQFF; d_gene: TRBD2; j_gene: TRBJ2-1; abundance: few; v_gene: TRBV2
CDR3nt: TGTGCCAGCAGCTTAGTTCCTGGCACAGATACGCAGTATTTT; CDR3aa: CASSLVPGTDTQYF; d_gene: NA; j_gene: TRBJ2-3; abundance: NA; v_gene: TRBV7-3
CDR3nt: TGTGCCAGCAGTCTTAGCGTGAGCTCCTACAATGAGCAGTTCTTC; CDR3aa: CASSLSVSSYNEQFF; d_gene: NA; j_gene: TRBJ2-1; abundance: NA; v_gene: TRBV27
CDR3nt: TGTGCCAGCAGTTTTCGAGGACAGTTATCCTACGAGCAGTACTTC; CDR3aa: CASSFRGQLSYEQYF; d_gene: NA; j_gene: TRBJ2-7; abundance: NA; v_gene: TRBV28
CDR3nt: TGTGCCAGCAGTCATTGGGGGACTAGGACAGATACGCAGTATTTT; CDR3aa: CASSHWGTRTDTQYF; d_gene: TRBD2; j_gene: TRBJ2-3; abundance: NA; v_gene: TRBV27
CDR3nt: TGTGCCAGCAGCGCCCAGGGCTCTGGAAACACCATATATTTT; CDR3aa: CASSAQGSGNTIYF; d_gene: NA; j_gene: TRBJ1-3; abundance: NA; v_gene: TRBV9
CDR3nt: TGTGCCAGCAGCTTAGATGCACGGGGGTACAATGAGCAGTTCTTC; CDR3aa: CASSLDARGYNEQFF; d_gene: NA; j_gene: TRBJ2-1; abundance: NA; v_gene: TRBV11-2
CDR3nt: TGTGCCAGCACTCCGGGGGGAACCGCCTACGAGCAGTACTTC; CDR3aa: CASTPGGTAYEQYF; d_gene: TRBD2; j_gene: TRBJ2-7; abundance: NA; v_gene: TRBV14